This T cell receptor beta chain was recorded in a study of lymphopenia after photon versus proton radiotherapy. General observations from the study: In patients who died, overall survival fell as post-nadir TCR diversity dropped more.

Sequenced by immunoSEQ multiplex PCR; TCRdb stores in-frame clones only, minus some. The sample contains tens of thousands of clones, 92% of which appear only once. Details on this clone: Its antigen is not identified.

Germline CDR1 is SGHRS and CDR2 is YFSETQ. V gave up 0 bases and J gave up 5 bases; unmatched junction bases: 7. The CDR3 is 16 residues long. The sequence came from a woman aged 40 to 49 with cholangiocarcinoma. This chain connects TRBV5-1 to TRBJ2-5; 10 bases line up with TRBD2. Here the sequenced sample was peripheral blood, taken from a patient treated with photon-based radiotherapy. For the CDR3, the DNA is TGCGCCAGCAGCTTGGATGGTAGCGGGGGGTCCGAGACCCAGTACTTC. Its protein product is CASSLDGSGGSETQYF.